This T cell receptor beta chain was sequenced in a study of T cell changes during pregnancy in multiple sclerosis. Profiled with immunoSEQ multiplex PCR; TCRdb holds only in-frame clones, not every one. The data show approximately 130,000 clones, with 96% seen just once and 0.44% held by the top ten. The germline V gene has CDR1 SGHTS and CDR2 YDEGEE. V trimming: 0 bases; J trimming: 2 bases; junction bases outside the gene matches: 14. The CDR3 is 19 residues long. The sequence was collected from a female donor with multiple sclerosis, enrolled in a pregnancy study. The sample consisted of peripheral blood, taken after pregnancy. The chain combines TRBV5-8 with TRBJ2-3, with 8 bases lining up with TRBD2. CDR3 in amino acids: CASSLAVAGGLPHTDTQYF. In DNA form, the CDR3 reads TGTGCCAGCAGCTTGGCCGTGGCGGGAGGCCTCCCACACACAGATACGCAGTATTTT.